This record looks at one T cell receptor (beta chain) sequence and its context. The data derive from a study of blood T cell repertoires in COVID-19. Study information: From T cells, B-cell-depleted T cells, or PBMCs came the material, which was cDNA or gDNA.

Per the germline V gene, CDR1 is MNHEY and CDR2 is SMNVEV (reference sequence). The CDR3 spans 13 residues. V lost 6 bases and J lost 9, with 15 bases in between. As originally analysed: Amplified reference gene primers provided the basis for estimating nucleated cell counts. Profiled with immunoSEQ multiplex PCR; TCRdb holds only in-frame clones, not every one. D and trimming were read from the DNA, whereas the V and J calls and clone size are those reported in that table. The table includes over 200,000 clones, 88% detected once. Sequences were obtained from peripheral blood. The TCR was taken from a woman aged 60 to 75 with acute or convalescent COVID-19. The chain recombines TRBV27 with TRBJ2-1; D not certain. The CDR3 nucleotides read TGTGCCAGCAGCCCCAGTGAGGTTGCTGAGCAGTTCTTC. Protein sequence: CASSPSEVAEQFF.